The 19 T cell receptor beta chains given below trace back to one sample, sequenced in a study of T-cell reconstitution after alpha-beta-depleted transplantation in children. The TCRbeta library was prepared with unique molecular identifiers. Each CDR3 protein is one row after TCRdb ran MiXCR on the PCR reads. The sample records over 300,000 distinct CDR3 sequences, 10% being singletons. The sample in question was PBMCs from the stem cell graft donor, obtained from the stem cell graft. The receptors stem from a human donor who donated a stem cell graft to a child with acute lymphoblastic leukemia.

This clonotype appeared a few times. The chain couples TRBV20-1 to TRBJ2-5, with unresolved D. CDR1 is DFQATT, CDR2 SNEGSKA, per germline (reference sequence). There are 15 residues in the CDR3. V lost 1 base and J lost 2, with 14 bases in between. This chain's CDR3 is CSARGLPSAQETQYF. CDR3 DNA sequence: TGCAGTGCTAGAGGACTCCCGAGCGCACAAGAGACCCAGTACTTC.

The gene calls are TRBV15 and TRBJ2-1; no firm D call. The germline V and J ends were trimmed by 1 base and 2 bases, with 12 bases remaining between them. This CDR3 has 16 residues. Germline-derived CDR1 and CDR2 are LNHNV and YYDKDF (reference sequence). The CDR3: CATSRAGYNTYNEQFF. The CDR3 DNA reads TGTGCCACCAGCAGAGCTGGGTATAACACCTACAATGAGCAGTTCTTC.

Only a few counts were recorded for this clonotype. This sequence joins TRBV28 and TRBJ1-2; no firm D call. V was cut by 5 bases and J by 8 bases, with 21 bases left in between. This CDR3 has 15 residues. Germline CDR1 reads MDHEN; CDR2 reads SYDVKM. CDR3 nucleotide sequence: TGTGCCAGCAGTCATCTAAACCCGGGTCGAGCGGGCTACACCTTC. Translating gives CASSHLNPGRAGYTF.

In this sample, this clonotype turned up a few times. The V call is TRBV27, the J call TRBJ2-7; 7 nucleotides agree with TRBD2. Germline V gene data show CDR1 as MNHEY and CDR2 as SMNVEV (reference sequence). The CDR3 is 15 amino acids. Trimming cost V 5 bases and J 6 bases; bases outside gene matches: 13. The CDR3 DNA sequence: TGTGCCAGCAGTCAAAGCGGGACGTCGTTGCTCGAGCAGTACTTC. Its translation: CASSQSGTSLLEQYF.

A few counts support this clonotype. This chain links TRBV7-9 with TRBJ2-1; unclear D gene. CDR1 and CDR2 from the germline V gene are SEHNR and FQNEAQ (reference sequence). This CDR3 contains 15 residues. Trimming took off 0 bases at V and 7 bases at J, with 13 bases between the two ends. CDR3 in DNA: TGTGCCAGCAGCTTAGCGTCTGGTCTTTTTAATGAGCAGTTCTTC. Its translation is CASSLASGLFNEQFF.

This clonotype was picked up a small number of times. This chain links TRBV10-2 with TRBJ2-1; TRBD2 aligns across 7 bases. CDR3 length: 14 amino acids. V shed 11 bases, J shed 0 bases, and the junction held 7 bases outside the gene matches. The germline V gene has CDR1 WSHSY and CDR2 SAAADI. The CDR3 here is CAGGGGSSYNEQFF. The CDR3 DNA sequence: TGCGCCGGCGGCGGGGGAAGCTCCTACAATGAGCAGTTCTTC.

There are a few counts of this clonotype. This chain connects TRBV20-1 to TRBJ2-5; TRBD2 matches 10 bases. The germline CDR1 and CDR2 sequences are DFQATT and SNEGSKA (reference sequence). J gave up 5 bases and V 5 bases, and 5 bases lay outside the gene matches. CDR3 length: 13 amino acids. The CDR3 DNA follows: TGCAGTGCTCCGAATAGCGGGAGGGAGACCCAGTACTTC. It specifies CSAPNSGRETQYF.

This clonotype has just one count. One end of the junction fails to match germline, which may point to a read error. This chain connects TRBV5-1 to TRBJ2-5; 10 bases match TRBD2. The CDR3 has 18 amino acids. Germline-derived CDR1 and CDR2 are SGHRS and YFSETQ. This chain's CDR3 is CASSSASEASGSRETQYF. CDR3 nucleotide sequence: TGTGCCAGCAGCTCCGCCTCCGAGGCTAGCGGGAGTCGAGAGACCCAGTACTTC. The full variable domain, its missing parts supplied by reference TRBV5-1 and TRBJ2-5, is KAGVTQTPRYLIKTRGQQVTLSCSPISGHRSVSWYQQTPGQGLQFLFEYFSETQRNKGNFPGRFSGRQFSNSRSEMNVSTLELGDSALYLCASSSASEASGSRETQYFGPGTRLLVL.

The rearrangement uses TRBV15 and TRBJ2-3, with D unresolved. The CDR3 runs 14 residues. V was clipped by 1 base and J by 2 bases, with 7 bases between them. Germline CDR1 reads LNHNV; CDR2 reads YYDKDF (reference sequence). This chain's CDR3 is CATSRVTNTDTQYF. The CDR3 nucleotides are TGTGCCACCAGCAGAGTAACGAACACAGATACGCAGTATTTT.

This clonotype was counted only a few times. The V call is TRBV7-6, the J call TRBJ2-3, with TRBD2 identical over 13 bases. V gave up 5 bases and J gave up 4 bases; unmatched junction bases: 6. The CDR3 sequence is 16 residues long. Germline V gene lookup returns CDR1 SGHVS and CDR2 FNYEAQ. CDR3 sequence reads: CASSPGLAGEADTQYF. The CDR3 bases are TGTGCCAGCAGCCCTGGACTAGCGGGAGAGGCAGATACGCAGTATTTT.

This clonotype was detected ten times or more. The chain carries TRBV28 and TRBJ2-7; 7 bases align to TRBD2. The CDR3 contains 13 residues. J was trimmed by 7 bases and V by 9 bases; bases with no gene match: 12. Looked up from germline, CDR1 is MDHEN and CDR2 is SYDVKM. CDR3 protein: CASGGVTEDEQYF. CDR3 nucleotides: TGTGCCAGTGGGGGGGTGACGGAAGATGAGCAGTACTTC.

The rearrangement joins TRBV7-3 to TRBJ2-3; TRBD2 is a possible D gene (7 bases). The CDR3 has 16 amino acids. V was cut by 0 bases and J by 4 bases, with 14 bases left in between. The V gene's germline CDR1 is SGHTA and CDR2 FQGTGA. Here the CDR3 DNA reads TGTGCCAGCAGCTTAACGATGGGGGGGCCCGCAGATACGCAGTATTTT. Translated, it gives CASSLTMGGPADTQYF.

The genes are TRBV6-2 or TRBV6-3 and TRBJ1-1; D is unresolved. This CDR3 comprises 17 residues. Germline-derived CDR1 and CDR2 are MNHEY and SVGEGT. Trimming shortened V by 6 bases and J by 1 base, and 21 bases separated the two germline ends. The CDR3 nucleotides read TGTGCCAGCAGAGATGTTAGGTCCCGGATTTGGAACACTGAAGCTTTCTTT. It codes for CASRDVRSRIWNTEAFF.

The V call is TRBV6-5, the J call TRBJ1-2; D remains unclear. This CDR3 has 13 residues. Germline-derived CDR1 and CDR2 are MNHEY and SVGAGI. V was pared by 2 bases and J by 8 bases, with 12 bases between. The CDR3 sequence: CASSYAGSRGYTF. CDR3 bases: TGTGCCAGCAGTTACGCGGGATCCCGGGGCTACACCTTC.

This clonotype was seen only a few times. The rearrangement joins TRBV3-1 to TRBJ2-3; D gene ambiguous. This CDR3 has 14 residues. Germline values: CDR1 LGHDT, CDR2 YNNKEL (reference sequence). Deletions cut 5 bases from V and 3 bases from J, with 12 bases between. As DNA, the CDR3 is TGTGCCAGCAGCGCCAGACCCTTAACAGATACGCAGTATTTT. This encodes CASSARPLTDTQYF.

This chain links TRBV3-1 with TRBJ2-7, with a possible D match to TRBD2 (5 bases). This CDR3 has 14 amino acids. Germline assignment: CDR1 LGHDT and CDR2 YNNKEL (reference sequence). V dropped 4 bases and J dropped 2 bases, with 12 bases sitting between them. In DNA form, the CDR3 reads TGTGCCAGCAGCCGGTCGGACGGGACCTACGAGCAGTACTTC. Protein: CASSRSDGTYEQYF.

This clonotype occurred many times. The V call is TRBV20-1, the J call TRBJ2-5; perhaps TRBD2 as D (6 bases). The CDR3 is made up of 15 amino acids. V was pared by 6 bases and J by 0 bases, with 17 bases between. Germline-derived CDR1 and CDR2 are DFQATT and SNEGSKA (reference sequence). This CDR3 reads CSAKNWASDQETQYF. The CDR3 DNA reads TGCAGTGCCAAGAACTGGGCTAGCGACCAAGAGACCCAGTACTTC.

This clonotype was observed at least ten times. The chain uses TRBV4-1 and TRBJ1-1, with D uncertain. There are 15 residues in the CDR3. V lost 0 bases and J 1 base, leaving 9 bases between the germline ends. Germline lookup yields CDR1 MGHRA and CDR2 YSYEKL. This chain's CDR3 is CASSQEGNGNTEAFF. The CDR3 DNA reads as TGCGCCAGCAGCCAAGAGGGAAATGGGAACACTGAAGCTTTCTTT.

The CDR3 loop reads CASSTIGAEETQYF. The CDR3 region has the DNA TGCGCCAGCAGCACAATCGGGGCAGAAGAGACCCAGTACTTC. This rearrangement joins TRBV5-1 to TRBJ2-5, with D possibly being TRBD1 or TRBD2 (5 bases each). V was shortened by 4 bases and J by 3 bases, with 13 bases between the two germline ends. Germline V CDR1 and CDR2: SGHRS, YFSETQ. The CDR3 runs 14 residues. The full variable domain, with the rest looked up from reference TRBV5-1 and TRBJ2-5, is KAGVTQTPRYLIKTRGQQVTLSCSPISGHRSVSWYQQTPGQGLQFLFEYFSETQRNKGNFPGRFSGRQFSNSRSEMNVSTLELGDSALYLCASSTIGAEETQYFGPGTRLLVL.